These T cell receptor beta chains were read from a single sample in a study of PD-1 blockade in classical Hodgkin lymphoma. Measured with immunoSEQ multiplex PCR; TCRdb has only the in-frame clones, and not every one. Among nearly 60,000 clones listed, 75% to 95% were seen once. The sequencing here drew on peripheral blood mononuclear cells (PBMCs), taken before the second cycle of nivolumab. The receptor source for this set is a human donor with classical Hodgkin lymphoma. Each CDR3 is given with its conserved first and last residue. A D gene is named only where the DNA matches it firmly. A clone size is listed for some rows: how often the clone was seen (once, few, many), or a class if it is expanded.

TRBJ1-4 | TRBV19 | NA | NA | TGTGCCAGTACCCAACAGCGGGAGGGACATTCAGTTTCGGGGAAACTGTTTTTT | CASTQQREGHSVSGKLFF
TRBJ2-1 | TRBV6-1 | NA | TRBD2 | TGTGCCAGCATGGTAGAAGCGGGGTTAGGCAAGTTCTTC | CASMVEAGLGKFF
TRBJ2-5 | TRBV25-1 | NA | NA | TGTGCCAGCAGTGGGAGTTTGGGGACCCAGTACTTC | CASSGSLGTQYF
TRBJ1-4 | TRBV30 | NA | NA | TGTGCCTGGAGTGTCCAAATCACTAATGAAAAACTGTTTTTT | CAWSVQITNEKLFF
TRBJ2-3 | TRBV13 | NA | TRBD2 | TGTGCCAGCAGCTTTCATCTAGCGGGAGCCACAGATACGCAGTATTTT | CASSFHLAGATDTQYF
TRBJ2-2 | TRBV7-9 | NA | NA | TGTGCCAGCAGCTTAGTCGGAATTAAGGACTCGAACACCGGGGAGCTGTTTTTT | CASSLVGIKDSNTGELFF
TRBJ2-5 | TRBV5-4 | NA | NA | TGTGCCAGCAGCCCCGGGACACAAGAGACCCAGTACTTC | CASSPGTQETQYF
TRBJ2-7 | TRBV4-1 | NA | NA | TGCGCCAGCAGCCTAACAGATATTTCCTCCTACGAGCAGTACTTC | CASSLTDISSYEQYF
TRBJ2-1 | TRBV27 | once | NA | TGTGTCAGCAAAGCCGTGGAGACTTATTACAATGAGCAGTTCTTC | CVSKAVETYYNEQFF
TRBJ1-2 | TRBV6-6 | NA | NA | TGTGCCAGCAGTTCACAGTCCTATGGCTACACCTTC | CASSSQSYGYTF
TRBJ1-4 | TRBV18 | NA | NA | TGTGCCAGCTCACCAATCGCGGGGGGCGATGAAAAACTGTTTTTT | CASSPIAGGDEKLFF
TRBJ1-2 | TRBV18 | NA | TRBD1 | TGTGCCAGCTCACCACCGACAGGGGGGTATGGCTACACCTTC | CASSPPTGGYGYTF
TRBJ1-1 | TRBV7-9 | NA | NA | TGTGCCAGCAGCTTAACCGAGAACACTGAAGCTTTCTTT | CASSLTENTEAFF
TRBJ2-7 | TRBV30 | NA | TRBD1 | TGTGCCTGGAGTCGGGACAGACCCTACGAGCAGTACTTC | CAWSRDRPYEQYF
TRBJ1-2 | TRBV13 | NA | TRBD1 | TGTGCCAGCAGTTTAGCTCGGACAGGGGGAACATATGGCTACACCTTC | CASSLARTGGTYGYTF
TRBJ2-1 | TRBV15 | NA | TRBD2 | TGTGCCACCAGCAGTTACGGCGGGGGATCTTACAATGAGCAGTTCTTC | CATSSYGGGSYNEQFF
TRBJ2-1 | TRBV4-2 | NA | TRBD2 | TGTGCCAGCAGCCAACACGTGCTTGGACTAGCGGGCCTCAATGAGCAGTTCTTC | CASSQHVLGLAGLNEQFF
TRBJ2-3 | TRBV18 | once | TRBD2 | TGTGCCAGCTCTTACAGACTAGCGGACACAGATACGCAGTATTTT | CASSYRLADTDTQYF
TRBJ1-2 | TRBV10-3 | NA | TRBD1 | TGTGCCATCGGTTCAGACGGGACAGTTTATGGCTACACCTTC | CAIGSDGTVYGYTF
TRBJ2-4 | TRBV27 | NA | TRBD2 | TGTGCCAGCAGTTTAAGGAGCGGGGCCACCAAAAACATTCAGTACTTC | CASSLRSGATKNIQYF
TRBJ2-7 | TRBV5-6 | NA | NA | TGTGCCAGCAGCTTCTACCGGGACACCCGTCTAGAGCAGTACTTC | CASSFYRDTRLEQYF
TRBJ1-5 | TRBV7-9 | NA | NA | TGTGCCAGCAGCTCTGGCGGGGGTGATCAGCCCCAGCATTTT | CASSSGGGDQPQHF
TRBJ2-7 | TRBV9 | NA | NA | TGTGCCAGCAGCGTCGGGACTCCTAACCTGGCCTACGAGCAGTACTTC | CASSVGTPNLAYEQYF
TRBJ2-7 | TRBV5-1 | NA | TRBD1 | TGCGCCAGCAGCTCCGGGACAGAGATGCTCGAGCAGTACTTC | CASSSGTEMLEQYF
TRBJ2-7 | TRBV11-1 | NA | NA | TGTGCCAGCAGCCTCGGAGCGTACGAGCAGTACTTC | CASSLGAYEQYF
TRBJ2-7 | TRBV7-9 | few | NA | TGTGCCAGCAGCTTTGGCACGGTGGGCTACGAGCAGTACTTC | CASSFGTVGYEQYF
TRBJ2-7 | TRBV23-1 | NA | NA | TGCGCCAGCAAGGGGGAACACGAGCAGTACTTC | CASKGEHEQYF
TRBJ1-2 | TRBV7-6 | NA | NA | TGTGCCAGCAGCACGAACTGGAAGGTGGTTTTCTATGGCTACACCTTC | CASSTNWKVVFYGYTF
TRBJ1-2 | TRBV5-1 | NA | NA | TGCGCCAGCAGCCCCGGATCCAACTATGGCTACACCTTC | CASSPGSNYGYTF
TRBJ2-7 | TRBV28 | NA | TRBD2 | TGTGCCAGCAGTTTACCCCGGGGACTAGCGGGCGGAGGCTCCTACGAGCAGTACTTC | CASSLPRGLAGGGSYEQYF
TRBJ1-2 | TRBV6-5 | NA | TRBD1 | TGTGCCAGCAGTTACTCTGGGACAGTGATTGGCTACACCTTC | CASSYSGTVIGYTF
TRBJ2-2 | TRBV27 | NA | NA | TGTGCCAGCAGTCTGACGGAGAACACCGGGGAGCTGTTTTTT | CASSLTENTGELFF
TRBJ2-7 | TRBV6-1 | NA | TRBD2 | TGTGCCAGCAGTGAATTAGCTGGGTGGCTAGCGGGGTACGAGCAGTACTTC | CASSELAGWLAGYEQYF
TRBJ2-7 | TRBV5-7 | NA | TRBD1 | TGTGCCAGCAGCCCCCCCGACAGGGGTTCCTCTAGCGAGCAGTACTTC | CASSPPDRGSSSEQYF
TRBJ2-7 | TRBV5-6 | NA | TRBD2 | TGTGCCAGCAGCTCGTTGAACACGGGACTAGCGGGGGGATACGAGCAGTACTTC | CASSSLNTGLAGGYEQYF
TRBJ2-7 | TRBV5-1 | NA | TRBD2 | TGCGCCAGCAGCTTGATTTGGTCAGCGGGAGGGTTCTACGAGCAGTACTTC | CASSLIWSAGGFYEQYF
TRBJ2-7 | TRBV6-4 | NA | NA | TGTGCCAGCAAGAAGGTGGGCTCCTACGAGCAGTACTTC | CASKKVGSYEQYF
TRBJ2-3 | TRBV4-1 | NA | NA | TGCGCCAGCAGCCAAGAGCGGGAAGATACGCAGTATTTT | CASSQEREDTQYF
TRBJ1-1 | TRBV7-9 | NA | TRBD1 | TGTGCCAGCAGCTTAGATAGGGGGCACGCTTTCTTT | CASSLDRGHAFF
TRBJ2-1 | TRBV27 | NA | TRBD2 | TGTGCCAGCAGTTTAATGCTAGCGGGAGGGTCTGAGCAGTTCTTC | CASSLMLAGGSEQFF
TRBJ1-1 | TRBV7-9 | NA | NA | TGTGCCAGCAGTGGGACTGAAGCTTTCTTT | CASSGTEAFF
TRBJ2-5 | TRBV27 | NA | TRBD2 | TGTGCCAGCAGCCGGGCGAGAGCGGGAACCCCGGGGACCCAGTACTTC | CASSRARAGTPGTQYF
TRBJ2-7 | TRBV4-1 | NA | TRBD2 | TGCGCCAGCAGCCAAGATGATTCGGGGGGACTCTCCTACGAGCAGTACTTC | CASSQDDSGGLSYEQYF
TRBJ2-1 | TRBV21-1 | NA | NA | TGTGCCAGCAGCGACGCCGGGACCCCCAGAGATGAGCAGTTCTTC | CASSDAGTPRDEQFF
TRBJ2-1 | TRBV9 | NA | NA | TGTGCCAGCAGCTTTTGGCCGGATGAGCAGTTCTTC | CASSFWPDEQFF
TRBJ2-1 | TRBV19 | NA | TRBD2 | TGTGCCAGTAGTATAATAGCGGGAGGGCCTGACGATGAGCAGTTCTTC | CASSIIAGGPDDEQFF
TRBJ2-3 | TRBV7-2 | NA | TRBD2 | TGTGCCAGCAGCTCCGTTAGAAGCGGGAGTGAGGGTCGGACGCAGTATTTT | CASSSVRSGSEGRTQYF
TRBJ2-3 | TRBV21-1 | NA | NA | TGTGCCAGCAGTGAAGATACGCAGTATTTT | CASSEDTQYF
TRBJ1-1 | TRBV6-4 | NA | NA | TGTGCCAGCAGTTTGGACAGTTACACTGAAGCTTTCTTT | CASSLDSYTEAFF
TRBJ1-2 | TRBV6-6 | NA | NA | TGTGCCAGCACTGAGGACGGCTATGGCTACACCTTC | CASTEDGYGYTF
TRBJ1-4 | TRBV7-3 | NA | NA | TGTGCCAGCAGCTTAGGGGGTGGCACTAATGAAAAACTGTTTTTT | CASSLGGGTNEKLFF
TRBJ1-5 | TRBV7-9 | NA | NA | TGTGCCAGCAGCTTAGAGGCAGGCCGGGGCAATCAGCCCCAGCATTTT | CASSLEAGRGNQPQHF
TRBJ2-7 | TRBV7-2 | NA | NA | TGTGCCAGCAGCCTAAATCGGGACCGCTCCTACGAGCAGTACTTC | CASSLNRDRSYEQYF
TRBJ1-1 | TRBV11-2 | NA | NA | TGTGCCAGCAGCTTCGCGAACACTGAAGCTTTCTTT | CASSFANTEAFF
TRBJ2-1 | TRBV21-1 | few | NA | TGTGCCAGCGGTTCTGCCGCAGCACCCAGATGGAGGAGGGTCTACAATGAGCAGTTCTTC | CASGSAAAPRWRRVYNEQFF